The entry below describes one T cell receptor (beta chain). Its specificity is unknown. Method: immunoSEQ multiplex PCR; TCRdb's copy keeps in-frame clones and lacks some. The profile covers 95,000 to 150,000 clones, with 85% to 90% appearing a single time and about 3% taken by the ten largest. The data were obtained in a study of T cell responses to AZD1222 COVID-19 vaccine. V was pared by 2 bases and J by 2 bases, with 13 bases between. From germline, CDR1 is KGHSH and CDR2 LQKENI. This CDR3 contains 16 residues. Study-wide points: Among the donors, most were white British and more were female, and clonal diversity was possibly underestimated. Increases in Spike-specific TCR breadth and depth were seen after two AZD1222 doses. At 160-218 and 743-854, vaccine-associated CD4 TCRs were dominant, and they spanned spike.

The clonotype comes from an adult in good health. The sequencing used peripheral blood, collected on day 0 of AZD1222 vaccination. The chain carries TRBV18 and TRBJ1-5; no clear D gene. CDR3 in amino acids: CASSPGLGWGNQPQHF. The CDR3 nucleotides are TGTGCCAGCTCACCAGGCTTAGGGTGGGGCAATCAGCCCCAGCATTTT.